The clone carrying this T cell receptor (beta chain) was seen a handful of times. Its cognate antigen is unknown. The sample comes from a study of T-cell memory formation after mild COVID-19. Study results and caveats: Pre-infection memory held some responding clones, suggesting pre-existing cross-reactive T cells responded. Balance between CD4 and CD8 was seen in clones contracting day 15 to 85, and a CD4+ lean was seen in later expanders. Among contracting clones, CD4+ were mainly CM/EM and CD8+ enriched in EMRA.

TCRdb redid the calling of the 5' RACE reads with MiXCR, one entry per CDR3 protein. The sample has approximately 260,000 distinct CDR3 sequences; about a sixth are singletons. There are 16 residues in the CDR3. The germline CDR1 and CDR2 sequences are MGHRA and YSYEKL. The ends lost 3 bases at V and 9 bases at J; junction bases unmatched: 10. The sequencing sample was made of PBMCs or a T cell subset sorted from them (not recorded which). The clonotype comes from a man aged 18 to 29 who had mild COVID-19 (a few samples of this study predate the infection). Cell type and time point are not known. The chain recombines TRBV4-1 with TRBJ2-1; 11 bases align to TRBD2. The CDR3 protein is CASSQDHPTSGGEQFF. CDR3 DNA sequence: TGCGCCAGCAGCCAGGATCATCCTACTAGCGGGGGTGAGCAGTTCTTC.